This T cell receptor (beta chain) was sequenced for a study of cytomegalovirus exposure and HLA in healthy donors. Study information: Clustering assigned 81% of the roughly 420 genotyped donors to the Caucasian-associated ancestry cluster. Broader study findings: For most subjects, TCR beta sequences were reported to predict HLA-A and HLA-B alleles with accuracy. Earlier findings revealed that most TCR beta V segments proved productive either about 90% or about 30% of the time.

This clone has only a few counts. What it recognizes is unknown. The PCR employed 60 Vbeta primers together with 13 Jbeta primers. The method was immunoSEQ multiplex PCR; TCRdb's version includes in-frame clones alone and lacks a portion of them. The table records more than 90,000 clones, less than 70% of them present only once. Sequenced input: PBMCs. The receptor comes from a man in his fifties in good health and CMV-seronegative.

The DNA of the CDR3 is TGCGCCAGCAGTCGCGGGACAGTTAGCAATCAGCCCCAGCATTTT. Encoded protein: CASSRGTVSNQPQHF. This chain links TRBV4-1 with TRBJ1-5; TRBD1 aligns across 7 bases. The trim removed 6 bases at V and 0 bases at J, leaving 5 bases unmatched. Germline CDR1 and CDR2: MGHRA and YSYEKL. The CDR3 runs to 15 residues.